These 4 T cell receptor beta chains came from one sample sequenced in a study of multiple sclerosis patients with progressive multifocal leukoencephalopathy. Documented time point: before natalizumab initiation. Clones were read by immunoSEQ multiplex PCR, and TCRdb kept only the in-frame ones, dropping some. The sample has about 28,000 clones, 88% seen once. Sample: PBMCs. Receptors were obtained from a human donor with multiple sclerosis.

This clone was detected only a few times. In the same sample, other DNA sequences code for this CDR3. CDR3 DNA: TGTGCCAGCAGCAGAGGGGGATACGAGCAGTACTTC. It translates to CASSRGGYEQYF. The rearrangement uses TRBV7-9 and TRBJ2-7, with D perhaps TRBD1 (6 bases). This CDR3 region has 12 residues. V dropped 5 bases and J dropped 4 bases, with 9 bases sitting between them. Germline V lookup: CDR1 SEHNR, CDR2 FQNEAQ (reference sequence). The full variable domain, its missing parts supplied by reference TRBV7-9 and TRBJ2-7, is DTGVSQNPRHKITKRGQNVTFRCDPISEHNRLYWYRQTLGQGPEFLTYFQNEAQLEKSRLLSDRFSAERPKGSFSTLEIQRTEQGDSAMYLCASSRGGYEQYFGPGTRLTVT.

The chain uses TRBV6-6 and TRBJ1-5; D gene uncertain. There are 13 residues in the CDR3. Germline V gene data show CDR1 as MNHNY and CDR2 as SVGAGI (reference sequence). Deletions cut 5 bases from V and 6 bases from J, with 11 bases between. The CDR3 DNA is TGTGCCAGCAGTGCCCTGCGGGTTCAGCCCCAGCATTTT. As protein: CASSALRVQPQHF.

The genes are TRBV9 and TRBJ1-6; 7 bases align to TRBD1. The CDR3 is 12 amino acids. Germline lookup yields CDR1 SGDLS and CDR2 YYNGEE. The V gene end was trimmed by 5 bases and the J gene end by 13 bases; junction bases not matched to a gene: 6. The CDR3 is CASRTGRGPLHF. The DNA of the CDR3 is TGTGCCAGCAGGACAGGGAGGGGTCCCCTCCACTTT.

The CDR3 reads CAWKTGGPNYGYTF. The CDR3 DNA sequence: TGTGCCTGGAAGACAGGGGGCCCCAACTATGGCTACACCTTC. V and J are TRBV30 and TRBJ1-2; 10 bases line up with TRBD1. Per the germline V gene, CDR1 is GTSNPN and CDR2 is SVGIG (reference sequence). The J segment lost 2 bases and the V segment lost 4 bases, leaving 4 bases of the junction unmatched. The CDR3 has 14 amino acids.